The 11 T cell receptor beta chains listed next were all sequenced from one sample in a study of CD8 T cells in Susac syndrome. A quantity of about 0.5 to 1 ug RNA underwent reverse transcription using random hexamers. From the immunoSEQ multiplex PCR reads, TCRdb called clonotypes with MiXCR, one entry per CDR3 protein. The sample lists about 430,000 distinct CDR3 sequences, approximately 85% occurring once. Sequenced: CD8+ T cells from PBMCs. The receptors come from a human donor with multiple sclerosis.

This clonotype was counted a few times. The chain is built from TRBV4-1 and TRBJ1-5; D gene uncertain. CDR1 MGHRA and CDR2 YSYEKL come from the germline V gene. There are 16 residues in the CDR3. Trimming stripped 4 bases from V and 1 base from J, with 14 bases between. The CDR3 spells CASSPQVFSSNQPQHF. DNA for the CDR3: TGCGCCAGCAGCCCACAAGTTTTTTCGAGCAATCAGCCCCAGCATTTT.

V usage is TRBV10-3 and J usage is TRBJ2-5; the match to TRBD1 covers 8 bases. Germline V gene sequence: CDR1 ENHRY, CDR2 SYGVKD. Trimming cost V 2 bases and J 4 bases; bases outside gene matches: 9. The CDR3 is 16 amino acids. The DNA for the CDR3 is TGTGCCATCAGTGAGCCTGGACAGGGTCTTATAGAGACCCAGTACTTC. It is translated as CAISEPGQGLIETQYF.

In its sample, this clonotype was seen a few times. The chain employs TRBV19 and TRBJ2-7, with no clear D. V lost 6 bases and J 2 bases, leaving 14 bases between the germline ends. CDR1 LNHDA and CDR2 SQIVND come from the germline V gene (reference sequence). The CDR3 covers 14 residues. The DNA of the CDR3 is TGTGCCAGTAGCCTGGCTGATCGCACCTACGAGCAGTACTTC. Translation: CASSLADRTYEQYF.

This clonotype was observed a handful of times. The chain joins TRBV19 to TRBJ2-7, with 7 bases matching TRBD1. The trim removed 5 bases at V and 3 bases at J, leaving 4 bases unmatched. The CDR3 totals 13 residues. Germline lookup yields CDR1 LNHDA and CDR2 SQIVND (reference sequence). Here the CDR3 reads CASSGTAGYEQYF. DNA of the CDR3: TGTGCCAGTAGTGGGACAGCAGGCTACGAGCAGTACTTC.

V and J are TRBV27 and TRBJ2-1, with TRBD2 identical over 10 bases. V was pared by 9 bases and J by 8 bases, with 7 bases of the junction left unmatched. Germline assignment: CDR1 MNHEY and CDR2 SMNVEV (reference sequence). The CDR3 covers 13 residues. The CDR3 DNA sequence: TGTGCCAGTCTAGCGGGGGTTGGCGATGAGCAGTTCTTC. Translated, it gives CASLAGVGDEQFF.

This clonotype has only one observation. The rearrangement uses TRBV20-1 and TRBJ1-1; maybe TRBD1 (6 bases). Germline CDR1 reads DFQATT; CDR2 reads SNEGSKA (reference sequence). Trimming took off 2 bases at V and 2 bases at J, with 15 bases between the two ends. The CDR3 sequence is 15 residues long. The CDR3 is CSARSPDRQNTEAFF. The CDR3 DNA sequence: TGCAGTGCTAGATCGCCCGACAGGCAAAACACTGAAGCTTTCTTT.

The chain joins TRBV5-1 to TRBJ1-2, with D possibly being TRBD1 (5 bases). Germline assignment: CDR1 SGHRS and CDR2 YFSETQ. This CDR3 comprises 17 residues. Trimming removed 0 bases at V and 1 base at J, with 16 bases between. The CDR3 nucleotides are TGCGCCAGCAGCTTGGCCCTGGGGCAGGTGCTTAACTATGGCTACACCTTC. Its translation: CASSLALGQVLNYGYTF.

The chain links TRBV27 to TRBJ2-7; 7 bases fit TRBD1. V shed 6 bases and J 0 bases; nucleotides not matched to a gene: 8. Germline values: CDR1 MNHEY, CDR2 SMNVEV (reference sequence). The CDR3 totals 15 residues. Here the CDR3 reads CASRTGSPTSYEQYF. The DNA of the CDR3 is TGTGCCAGCAGGACAGGGTCCCCTACCTCCTACGAGCAGTACTTC.

The chain has TRBV4-1 and TRBJ1-3, with D unclear. Germline CDR1 is MGHRA and CDR2 is YSYEKL. The ends were cut back, 4 bases at V and 0 bases at J, with 10 bases in the middle. CDR3 length: 15 amino acids. CDR3 sequence reads: CASSPHSYSGNTIYF. DNA of the CDR3: TGCGCCAGCAGCCCCCACAGCTACTCTGGAAACACCATATATTTT.

This clonotype was counted a few times. The CDR3 DNA sequence: TGTGCCAGCAGTTTTGGCCAGTTCAATCAGCCCCAGCATTTT. This codes for CASSFGQFNQPQHF. The J gene is TRBJ1-5, the V gene TRBV12-3 or TRBV12-4; D is unresolved. The CDR3 has 14 residues. The V and J ends lost 3 bases and 3 bases respectively, with 9 bases between them.

This rearrangement joins TRBV6-4 to TRBJ2-1; 9 bases fit TRBD1. Germline CDR1 and CDR2: MRHNA and SNTAGT. Trimming removed 2 bases from V and 5 bases from J; junction bases left unmatched: 4. This CDR3 has 15 residues. This CDR3 is CASSDPDRGHNEQFF. CDR3 nucleotides: TGTGCCAGCAGTGACCCGGACAGGGGCCACAATGAGCAGTTCTTC.